A selection of T cell receptor beta chains follows, all from one sample in a study of control samples from healthy donors and cancer patients. Produced via immunoSEQ multiplex PCR; TCRdb's table is partial and in-frame only. The sample lists roughly 190,000 clones; 91% were seen once. Sequenced material: blood. The receptor set was obtained from a man under 40 in good health. The CDR3 runs from the conserved cysteine through the conserved F or W. Each record gives: J gene, clone size, V gene, D gene, CDR3 DNA, CDR3 protein. The D gene is left open where the match is weak. Size is stated for part of the rows, as once, few or many counts, or as a class when the clone is expanded.

J: TRBJ2-5
size: NA
V: TRBV6-2/TRBV6-3
D: TRBD2
DNA: TGTGCCAGCAGTTACGCGGGGGTTGAAGAGACCCAGTACTTC
CDR3: CASSYAGVEETQYF

J: TRBJ2-2
size: NA
V: TRBV6-5
D: TRBD1
DNA: TGTGCCAGCAGTACTCGGACAGGGTCCGGGGAGCTGTTTTTT
CDR3: CASSTRTGSGELFF

J: TRBJ2-3
size: NA
V: TRBV9
D: TRBD2
DNA: TGTGCCAGCAGCGTAGCTATAGGCGGGGGGGCCCTAGATACGCAGTATTTT
CDR3: CASSVAIGGGALDTQYF

J: TRBJ1-4
size: once
V: TRBV29-1
D: NA
DNA: TGCAGCGTGACCCGAACAGCCGACAGATATAATGAAAAACTGTTTTTT
CDR3: CSVTRTADRYNEKLFF

J: TRBJ2-7
size: few
V: TRBV24-1
D: TRBD1
DNA: TGTGCCACCGAGGGACAGCGGTACGAGCAGTACTTC
CDR3: CATEGQRYEQYF

J: TRBJ1-1
size: NA
V: TRBV10-2
D: NA
DNA: TGCGCCAGCAGTGAGGCAGGGAGGAACACTGAAGCTTTCTTT
CDR3: CASSEAGRNTEAFF

J: TRBJ2-4
size: few
V: TRBV5-1
D: TRBD1
DNA: TGCGCCAGCAGCTTAACCATGGGACAGGGAATGAACATTCAGTACTTC
CDR3: CASSLTMGQGMNIQYF

J: TRBJ1-4
size: NA
V: TRBV2
D: NA
DNA: TGTGCCAGCAGCGCTCAGACAAATGAAAAACTGTTTTTT
CDR3: CASSAQTNEKLFF

J: TRBJ2-3
size: NA
V: TRBV7-9
D: TRBD2
DNA: TGTGCCAGCAGCTTAGATGCGGGGGGGATAGATACGCAGTATTTT
CDR3: CASSLDAGGIDTQYF

J: TRBJ2-7
size: NA
V: TRBV10-2
D: TRBD2
DNA: TGCGCCAGCGGGCTAGCGGGGGGCAACGAGCAGTACTTC
CDR3: CASGLAGGNEQYF

J: TRBJ1-4
size: NA
V: TRBV19
D: NA
DNA: TGTGCCAGTAGTATATCTAACCGGTTGACTAATGAAAAACTGTTTTTT
CDR3: CASSISNRLTNEKLFF

J: TRBJ2-6
size: NA
V: TRBV3-1/TRBV3-2
D: NA
DNA: TGTGCCAGCAGCCCCCGTGGGGCCAACGTCCTGACTTTC
CDR3: CASSPRGANVLTF

J: TRBJ2-7
size: NA
V: TRBV5-8
D: TRBD1
DNA: TGTGCCAGCAGCCCCGTAAGTCCGGGGACAGCCAGTTGGGAGCAGTACTTC
CDR3: CASSPVSPGTASWEQYF